This TCR beta chain came from a study of CD8 T cells in ankylosing spondylitis. General study results and limits: Clones linked to disease, bearing a CD8+ phenotype, were relatively rare in peripheral blood. There was a TCR beta motif, made of several highly homologous variants, that appeared characteristic of ankylosing spondylitis blood. It was reported that disease-linked clones were significantly enriched in matched ankylosing spondylitis synovial fluid. Some of the motif variants had earlier been found in reactive arthritis patients' fluid and blood.

With molecular barcodes, quantitative 5'-RACE was used to make the TCR beta libraries. TCRdb processed the 5' RACE reads anew with MiXCR; each CDR3 protein has one entry. Here the sample spans 750,000 to 850,000 distinct CDR3 sequences, approximately 12% being singletons. Concerning this clonotype: The antigen is undetermined.

CDR3 length: 16 residues. Germline values: CDR1 LGHNA, CDR2 YSLEER. V was clipped by 1 base and J by 3 bases, with 15 bases between them. Sequenced: blood, either unsorted or a sorted T cell fraction (not recorded which). The TCR was taken from a male donor with ankylosing spondylitis. The chain employs TRBV4-3 and TRBJ1-1; the D gene is possibly TRBD1 (5 bases). CDR3: CASSQGGGTVYTEAFF. CDR3 nucleotides: TGCGCCAGCAGCCAAGGTGGGGGGACTGTCTACACTGAAGCTTTCTTT.